The clone carrying this TCR beta chain was observed at least ten times. Its antigen is not identified. The sample is drawn from a study of regulatory T cells in long-lasting Graves disease. As to time point: newly diagnosed GD, antithyroid drugs for less than 3 months. RNA from PBMCs was the source of the TCR library. Trimming pared 5 bases from V and 5 bases from J, leaving 21 bases between. The germline V gene encodes CDR1 SQVTM and CDR2 ANQGSEA. The CDR3 runs 16 residues. CDR3-region Arm-PCR and iRepertoire HTBI primers produced the TCR beta libraries. TCRdb reprocessed the multiplex PCR reads with MiXCR, giving one entry per CDR3 protein. The data hold 350,000 to 450,000 distinct CDR3 sequences, with more than 13% observed a single time. Points from the study as a whole: Lower TCR diversity characterized persistent Graves' patients relative to newly diagnosed patients.

Separately, the same data were catalogued under a study of T cells in Graves' hyperthyroidism and ophthalmopathy. That source adds: No ophthalmopathy progression within 18 months constituted stable Graves' hyperthyroidism. Most thyroid-expanded clonotypes above 0.001 were also found in blood.

The sequencing here drew on peripheral blood mononuclear cells (PBMCs), taken at new diagnosis, from a patient treated with antithyroid drugs. The receptor comes from a woman aged 25-40 years with Graves disease. The chain has TRBV29-1 and TRBJ2-2, with a tentative D call TRBD1 (7 bases). In nucleotides, the CDR3 is TGCAGCGTTCCAAGGCCTGAGACAGGGAGGACCGGGGAGCTGTTTTTT. This gives the protein CSVPRPETGRTGELFF.